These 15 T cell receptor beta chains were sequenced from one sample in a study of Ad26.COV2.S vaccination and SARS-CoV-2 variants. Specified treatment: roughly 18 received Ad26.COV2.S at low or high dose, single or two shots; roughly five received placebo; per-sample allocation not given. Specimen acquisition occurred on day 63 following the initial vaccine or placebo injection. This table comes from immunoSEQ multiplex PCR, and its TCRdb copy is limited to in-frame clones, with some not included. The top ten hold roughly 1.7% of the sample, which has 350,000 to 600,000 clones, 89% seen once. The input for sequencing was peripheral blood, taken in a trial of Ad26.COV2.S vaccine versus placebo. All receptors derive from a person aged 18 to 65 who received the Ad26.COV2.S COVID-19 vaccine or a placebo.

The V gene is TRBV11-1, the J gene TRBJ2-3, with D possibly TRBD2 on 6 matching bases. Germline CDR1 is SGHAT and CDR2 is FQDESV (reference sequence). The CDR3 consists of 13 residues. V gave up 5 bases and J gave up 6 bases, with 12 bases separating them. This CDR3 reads CASSGGTLDTQYF. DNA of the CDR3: TGTGCCAGCAGCGGAGGGACCCTGGATACGCAGTATTTT.

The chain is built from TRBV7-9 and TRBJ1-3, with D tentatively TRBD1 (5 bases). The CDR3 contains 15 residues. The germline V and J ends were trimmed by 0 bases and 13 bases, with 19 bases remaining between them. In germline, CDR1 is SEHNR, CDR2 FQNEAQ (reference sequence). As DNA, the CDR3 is TGTGCCAGCAGCTTAGCGGGGACCAGTTCGGTAGGGATATATTTT. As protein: CASSLAGTSSVGIYF. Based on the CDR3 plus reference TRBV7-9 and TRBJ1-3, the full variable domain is DTGVSQNPRHKITKRGQNVTFRCDPISEHNRLYWYRQTLGQGPEFLTYFQNEAQLEKSRLLSDRFSAERPKGSFSTLEIQRTEQGDSAMYLCASSLAGTSSVGIYFGEGSWLTVV.

The CDR3 DNA follows: TGTGCCAGCAGCTTGGATCCGGGACTAGCGGGAGAAGATACGCAGTATTTT. Its protein product is CASSLDPGLAGEDTQYF. The chain is built from TRBV5-4 and TRBJ2-3, with TRBD2 matching 14 bases. There are 17 residues in the CDR3. From germline, CDR1 is SGHNT and CDR2 YYREEE (reference sequence). Trimming took 0 bases from V and 5 from J; bases not matched to a gene: 5. Based on the CDR3 plus reference TRBV5-4 and TRBJ2-3, the full variable domain is ETGVTQSPTHLIKTRGQQVTLRCSSQSGHNTVSWYQQALGQGPQFIFQYYREEENGRGNFPPRFSGLQFPNYSSELNVNALELDDSALYLCASSLDPGLAGEDTQYFGPGTRLTVL.

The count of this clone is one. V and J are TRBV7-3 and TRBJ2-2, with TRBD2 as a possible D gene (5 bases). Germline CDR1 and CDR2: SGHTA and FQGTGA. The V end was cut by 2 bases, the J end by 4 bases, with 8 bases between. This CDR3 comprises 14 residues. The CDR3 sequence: CASSLGLSTGELFF. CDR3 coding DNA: TGTGCCAGCAGCTTAGGACTGAGCACCGGGGAGCTGTTTTTT.

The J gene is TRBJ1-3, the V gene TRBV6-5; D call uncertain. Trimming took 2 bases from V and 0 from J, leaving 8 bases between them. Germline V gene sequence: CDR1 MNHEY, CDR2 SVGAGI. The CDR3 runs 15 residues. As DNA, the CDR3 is TGTGCCAGCAGTTACGGGCAGAGCTCTGGAAACACCATATATTTT. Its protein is CASSYGQSSGNTIYF.

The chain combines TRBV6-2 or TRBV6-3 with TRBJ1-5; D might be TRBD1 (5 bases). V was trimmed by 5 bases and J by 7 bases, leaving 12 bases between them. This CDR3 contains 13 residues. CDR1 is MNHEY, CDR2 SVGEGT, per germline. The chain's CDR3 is CASSDRASQPQHF. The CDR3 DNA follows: TGTGCCAGCAGTGACAGAGCCAGCCAGCCCCAGCATTTT.

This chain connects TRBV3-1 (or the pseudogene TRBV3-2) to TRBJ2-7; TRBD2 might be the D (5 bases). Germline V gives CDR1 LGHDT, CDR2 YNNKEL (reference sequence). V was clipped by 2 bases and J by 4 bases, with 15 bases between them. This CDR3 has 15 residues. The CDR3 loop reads CASSQLPRGGYEQYF. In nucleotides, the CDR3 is TGTGCCAGCAGCCAACTTCCCCGGGGTGGTTACGAGCAGTACTTC.

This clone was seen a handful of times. CDR3 DNA: TGTGCCAGCAGCTTGTCCTCGATAGGCACACCCCTGAACACTGAAGCTTTCTTT. This gives the protein CASSLSSIGTPLNTEAFF. V and J are TRBV5-5 and TRBJ1-1; no firm D call. Germline loops: CDR1 SGHKS, CDR2 YYEKEE (reference sequence). The V gene lost 1 base and the J gene lost 0 bases, with 19 bases spanning the gap. CDR3 length equals 18 residues.

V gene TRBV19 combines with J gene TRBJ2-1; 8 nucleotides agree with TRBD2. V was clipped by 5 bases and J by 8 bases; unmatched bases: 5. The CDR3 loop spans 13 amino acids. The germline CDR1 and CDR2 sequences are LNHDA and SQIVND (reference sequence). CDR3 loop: CASSSAGGDEQFF. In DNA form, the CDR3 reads TGTGCCAGTAGTTCCGCGGGAGGCGATGAGCAGTTCTTC. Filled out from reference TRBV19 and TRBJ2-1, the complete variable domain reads DGGITQSPKYLFRKEGQNVTLSCEQNLNHDAMYWYRQDPGQGLRLIYYSQIVNDFQKGDIAEGYSVSREKKESFPLTVTSAQKNPTAFYLCASSSAGGDEQFFGPGTRLTVL.

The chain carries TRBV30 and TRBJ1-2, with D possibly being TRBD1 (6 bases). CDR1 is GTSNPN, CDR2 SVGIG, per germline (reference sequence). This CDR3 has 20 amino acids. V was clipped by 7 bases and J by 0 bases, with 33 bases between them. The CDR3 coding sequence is TGTGCCTCAGTAGTGGGGGCCACCCAGTCTCGCCAACTATCTAACTATGGCTACACCTTC. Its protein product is CASVVGATQSRQLSNYGYTF.

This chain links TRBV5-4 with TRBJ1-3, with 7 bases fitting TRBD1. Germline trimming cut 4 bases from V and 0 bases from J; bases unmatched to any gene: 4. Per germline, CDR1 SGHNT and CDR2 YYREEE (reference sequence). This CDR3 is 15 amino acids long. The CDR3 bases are TGTGCCAGCAGCCAAGGGGGCGGCTCTGGAAACACCATATATTTT. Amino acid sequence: CASSQGGGSGNTIYF.

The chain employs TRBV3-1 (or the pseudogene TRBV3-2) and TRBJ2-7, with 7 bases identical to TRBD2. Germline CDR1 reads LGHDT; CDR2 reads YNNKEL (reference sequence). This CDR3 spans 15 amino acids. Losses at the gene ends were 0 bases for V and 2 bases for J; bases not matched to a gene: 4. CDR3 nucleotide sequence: TGTGCCAGCAGCCAAGAGGCCGCGGGAGCCTACGAGCAGTACTTC. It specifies CASSQEAAGAYEQYF.

Here the CDR3 reads CASSLEGRGGEQFF. CDR3 coding DNA: TGTGCCAGCAGCTTGGAGGGTCGGGGCGGTGAGCAGTTCTTC. J is TRBJ2-1 and V is TRBV11-2, with D perhaps matching TRBD2 (6 bases). Trimming took off 3 bases at V and 9 bases at J, with 15 bases between the two ends. CDR3 length: 14 amino acids. Germline CDR1 is SGHAT and CDR2 is FQNNGV. Based on the CDR3 plus reference TRBV11-2 and TRBJ2-1, the full variable domain is EAGVAQSPRYKIIEKRQSVAFWCNPISGHATLYWYQQILGQGPKLLIQFQNNGVVDDSQLPKDRFSAERLKGVDSTLKIQPAKLEDSAVYLCASSLEGRGGEQFFGPGTRLTVL.

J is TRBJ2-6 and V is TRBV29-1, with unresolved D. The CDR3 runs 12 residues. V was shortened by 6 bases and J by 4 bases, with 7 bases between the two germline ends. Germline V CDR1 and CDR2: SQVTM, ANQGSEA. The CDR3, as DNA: TGCAGCGTCGGTAGCGGGGCCAACGTCCTGACTTTC. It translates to CSVGSGANVLTF.

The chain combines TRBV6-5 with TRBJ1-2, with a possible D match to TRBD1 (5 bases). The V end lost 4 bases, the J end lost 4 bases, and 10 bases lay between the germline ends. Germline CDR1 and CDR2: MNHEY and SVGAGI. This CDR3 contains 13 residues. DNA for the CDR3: TGTGCCAGCAGTTTTCAGGGCGGCTATGGCTACACCTTC. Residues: CASSFQGGYGYTF.